The 17 T cell receptor beta chains in this list originate from one sample, sequenced in a study of T cells in Graves' hyperthyroidism and ophthalmopathy. There were TCR beta CDR3 regions amplified from RNA transcripts. First-round RT-PCR of the TCR CDR3 relied on the HTBI primer set. One entry per CDR3 protein results from TCRdb running MiXCR on the multiplex PCR reads. The profile shows roughly 500,000 distinct CDR3 sequences, approximately 25% of them singletons. Material for sequencing was blood. The receptors shown here come from a woman aged 30 to 39 with Graves' ophthalmopathy.

The chain uses TRBV7-2 and TRBJ1-6; possible D gene TRBD1, 5 bases. With 1 base removed from V and 6 bases from J, the gap between germline ends came to 10 bases. CDR1 is SGHTA, CDR2 FQGNSA, per germline. The CDR3 consists of 15 residues. The CDR3 here is CASSLVTGLNSPLHF. The CDR3 nucleotides are TGTGCCAGCAGCTTAGTGACGGGGCTTAATTCACCCCTCCACTTT.

This clonotype was detected many times. This chain uses TRBV19 with TRBJ2-2; 9 positions agree with TRBD1. CDR1 is LNHDA, CDR2 SQIVND, per germline (reference sequence). The CDR3 is made up of 15 amino acids. Trimming took 4 bases from V and 2 from J; bases not matched to a gene: 2. The CDR3 bases are TGTGCCAGTAGTAAGGACAGGGGAAACACCGGGGAGCTGTTTTTT. Protein sequence: CASSKDRGNTGELFF.

This clonotype was detected ten times or more. The J gene is TRBJ2-5, the V gene TRBV6-2 or TRBV6-3; 10 bases match TRBD2. The CDR3 length is 17 residues. Trimming cost V 7 bases and J 3 bases; bases outside gene matches: 14. Germline CDR1 and CDR2: MNHEY and SVGEGT. The CDR3 sequence: CASTGPKSGGAEETQYF. DNA of the CDR3: TGTGCCAGCACCGGGCCGAAGAGCGGGGGGGCCGAAGAGACCCAGTACTTC.

Ten or more counts support this clonotype. The chain joins TRBV2 to TRBJ2-5; tentatively, D is TRBD1 or TRBD2 (5 bases each). The germline CDR1 and CDR2 sequences are SNHLY and FYNNEI. The CDR3 runs 14 residues. Trimming removed 3 bases at V and 7 bases at J, with 15 bases between. CDR3 DNA: TGTGCCAGCAGTGAGGGACGGACCACCACGACCCAGTACTTC. As protein: CASSEGRTTTTQYF.

This clonotype was picked up many times. This chain links TRBV7-2 with TRBJ2-7, with 11 bases lining up with TRBD1. V lost 1 base, J lost 3 bases, and 2 bases stayed unmatched. The CDR3 is 15 amino acids. Germline lookup yields CDR1 SGHTA and CDR2 FQGNSA. CDR3 nucleotide sequence: TGTGCCAGCAGCTTAGGGACAGGGGGCGGCTACGAGCAGTACTTC. This encodes CASSLGTGGGYEQYF. Using reference TRBV7-2 and TRBJ2-7 for the parts outside the CDR3, the full variable domain is GAGVSQSPSNKVTEKGKDVELRCDPISGHTALYWYRQSLGQGLEFLIYFQGNSAPDKSGLPSDRFSAERTGGSVSTLTIQRTQQEDSAVYLCASSLGTGGGYEQYFGPGTRLTVT.

This clonotype was counted only a few times. This chain joins TRBV25-1 and TRBJ2-2; D is possibly TRBD1 (6 bases). Germline V gene data show CDR1 as MGHDK and CDR2 as SYGVNS. The CDR3 length is 18 residues. The V end was cut by 1 base, the J end by 5 bases, with 20 bases between. CDR3 amino acids: CASSEWGQGQEMTGELFF. CDR3 nucleotide sequence: TGTGCCAGCAGTGAATGGGGGCAGGGCCAAGAGATGACCGGGGAGCTGTTTTTT.

This clonotype has a count of ten or more. The chain joins TRBV12-3 or TRBV12-4 to TRBJ1-2; the D is unclear. V dropped 9 bases and J dropped 8 bases, with 13 bases sitting between them. The CDR3 is 11 amino acids. The CDR3 is CARRSLCGYTF. The DNA of the CDR3 is TGTGCCAGGAGGAGTTTGTGCGGCTACACCTTC.

This clonotype was counted many times. The CDR3 loop is CSAGWTGAYEQYF. CDR3 nucleotide sequence: TGCAGTGCTGGATGGACAGGGGCGTACGAGCAGTACTTC. The rearrangement uses TRBV20-1 and TRBJ2-7, with 9 bases matching TRBD1. This CDR3 is 13 amino acids long. V trimming: 5 bases; J trimming: 4 bases; junction bases outside the gene matches: 6. Germline V gives CDR1 DFQATT, CDR2 SNEGSKA (reference sequence).

Ten or more counts support this clonotype. The chain couples TRBV12-3 or TRBV12-4 to TRBJ2-2, with D possibly matching TRBD2 (6 bases). V was pared by 2 bases and J by 4 bases, with 14 bases between. The CDR3 contains 16 residues. Here the CDR3 DNA reads TGTGCCAGCAGTTTACTCCGGTCGCGGGGCACCGGGGAGCTGTTTTTT. It translates to CASSLLRSRGTGELFF.

This clonotype was detected many times. The J gene is TRBJ2-5, the V gene TRBV7-3; TRBD1 aligns across 9 bases. The V and J ends lost 3 bases and 2 bases, in that order; junction bases with no gene match: 4. The CDR3 has 15 residues. The germline V gene encodes CDR1 SGHTA and CDR2 FQGTGA. Here the CDR3 DNA reads TGTGCCAGCAGCTTCGGGACAGGGCCTCAAGAGACCCAGTACTTC. Translating gives CASSFGTGPQETQYF. The full variable domain, with the rest looked up from reference TRBV7-3 and TRBJ2-5, is GAGVSQTPSNKVTEKGKYVELRCDPISGHTALYWYRQSLGQGPEFLIYFQGTGAADDSGLPNDRFFAVRPEGSVSTLKIQRTERGDSAVYLCASSFGTGPQETQYFGPGTRLLVL.

This clonotype appeared many times. V usage is TRBV7-9 and J usage is TRBJ2-5; tentative D call: TRBD1 (5 bases). V dropped 5 bases and J dropped 1 base, with 17 bases sitting between them. The CDR3 loop spans 16 amino acids. Germline V lookup: CDR1 SEHNR, CDR2 FQNEAQ (reference sequence). In DNA, the CDR3 is TGTGCCAGCAGCAGCCTCTGGACACCCCCCCAAGAGACCCAGTACTTC. Translating it yields CASSSLWTPPQETQYF.

There are many counts of this clonotype. One end of the junction fails to match germline, which may point to a read error. This rearrangement joins TRBV18 to TRBJ2-5, with 7 bases matching TRBD2. Germline values: CDR1 KGHSH, CDR2 LQKENI. CDR3 length: 13 amino acids. CDR3 bases: TGCGCCAGCAGCCCGAGCGGGGCCGAGACCCAGTACTTC. This sequence encodes CASSPSGAETQYF.

This chain uses TRBV11-1 with TRBJ1-4; TRBD1 is a possible D gene (5 bases). Germline V gene lookup returns CDR1 SGHAT and CDR2 FQDESV (reference sequence). V dropped 5 bases and J dropped 4 bases, with 14 bases sitting between them. The CDR3 has 15 amino acids. In DNA form, the CDR3 reads TGTGCCAGCAGCCCTCGTACGGGGGTTAATGAAAAACTGTTTTTT. Translated, it gives CASSPRTGVNEKLFF.

With respect to this clonotype: This clone may be a read error of a much larger clone one base away. The chain recombines TRBV14 with TRBJ2-5; 8 bases are shared with TRBD2. There are 14 residues in the CDR3. Trimming at V came to 3 bases and at J to 5 bases, leaving 5 bases not matched to a gene. CDR1 and CDR2 from the germline V gene are SGHDN and FVKESK. The CDR3 coding sequence is TGTGCCAGCAGCCAGGGACTAGTGTTCGAGACCCAGTACTTC. Translated: CASSQGLVFETQYF.

The sample holds many counts of this clonotype. The chain couples TRBV12-3 or TRBV12-4 to TRBJ1-1, with unresolved D. This CDR3 region has 13 residues. The ends were cut back, 5 bases at V and 0 bases at J, with 7 bases in the middle. The CDR3: CASSHLMNTEAFF. Here the CDR3 DNA reads TGTGCCAGCAGTCACCTAATGAACACTGAAGCTTTCTTT.

Concerning this clonotype itself: The junction does not match germline at one end; this may be a read error. The rearrangement uses TRBV18 and TRBJ2-7; D gene unclear. The CDR3 has 13 amino acids. Per germline, CDR1 KGHSH and CDR2 LQKENI. The CDR3 region has the DNA TGTGCCAGCTCACCGAATCCGGTATCTATCCCTAACTTC. This gives the protein CASSPNPVSIPNF.

In this sample, this clonotype turned up many times. A much more abundant neighbour one base away suggests this may be a read error. Without the conserved terminal phenylalanine or tryptophan, this CDR3 likely stems from a read error. This chain uses TRBV20-1 with TRBJ1-1; 7 bases line up with TRBD1. Germline CDR1 and CDR2: DFQATT and SNEGSKA (reference sequence). This CDR3 has 15 amino acids. Unmatched junction bases numbered 5, after V lost 0 bases and J lost 1 base. The CDR3 coding sequence is TGCAGTGCTAGAGATAGGGGACAGCAGAACACTGAAGCTTTCCTT. It codes for CSARDRGQQNTEAFL.